The 24 T cell receptor beta chains listed next were all sequenced from one sample in a study of blood T cell repertoires in COVID-19. This table comes from immunoSEQ multiplex PCR, and its TCRdb copy is limited to in-frame clones, with some not included. The profile shows 95,000 to 150,000 clones, about four fifths of them singletons. The sequencing input was peripheral blood. These receptors were taken from a man aged 60 to 69 with acute or convalescent COVID-19.

This rearrangement joins TRBV20-1 to TRBJ1-2, with D tentatively TRBD1 (6 bases). The V gene's germline CDR1 is DFQATT and CDR2 SNEGSKA (reference sequence). This CDR3 region has 11 residues. The CDR3 loop is CSGTGSSGYTF. In DNA, the CDR3 is TGCAGCGGTACAGGGTCCTCGGGCTACACCTTC.

V is TRBV6-2 or TRBV6-3 and J is TRBJ1-4, with 11 bases lining up with TRBD1. This CDR3 comprises 16 residues. Trimming cost V 4 bases and J 7 bases; bases outside gene matches: 8. The germline V gene has CDR1 MNHEY and CDR2 SVGEGT. Written as DNA, the CDR3 is TGTGCCAGCAGTTTTTTGGACAGGGGGCTAAGTGAAAAACTGTTTTTT. It encodes CASSFLDRGLSEKLFF.

V usage is TRBV15 and J usage is TRBJ1-4, with 7 bases identical to TRBD1. The germline V gene has CDR1 LNHNV and CDR2 YYDKDF (reference sequence). Trimming cost V 1 base and J 7 bases; bases outside gene matches: 12. CDR3 length: 17 amino acids. The CDR3 DNA reads TGTGCCACCAGCAGAGGGGGACAGTTACGGATGGGTGAAAAACTGTTTTTT. Residues: CATSRGGQLRMGEKLFF.

The chain joins TRBV4-2 to TRBJ2-1, with D possibly being TRBD2 (6 bases). V was shortened by 5 bases and J by 6 bases, with 8 bases between the two germline ends. The CDR3 covers 12 residues. CDR1 is LGHNA and CDR2 is YNFKEQ in the germline V gene. CDR3 bases: TGTGCCAGCAGCTTAGCGGCCAATGAGCAGTTCTTC. It translates to CASSLAANEQFF.

The CDR3 region is CASSEAGQYGYTF. The DNA of the CDR3 is TGTGCCAGCAGTGAAGCGGGACAGTATGGCTACACCTTC. This chain uses TRBV6-1 with TRBJ1-2, with TRBD1 identical over 7 bases. The CDR3 loop spans 13 amino acids. Germline V gene lookup returns CDR1 MNHNS and CDR2 SASEGT. V lost 0 bases to trimming and J lost 5 bases; unmatched junction nucleotides: 0.

J is TRBJ2-7 and V is TRBV3-1 (or the pseudogene TRBV3-2), with D unclear. Germline loops: CDR1 LGHDT, CDR2 YNNKEL (reference sequence). V gave up 4 bases and J gave up 1 base, with 5 bases separating them. The CDR3 sequence is 12 residues long. In DNA form, the CDR3 reads TGTGCCAGCAGCCTCCATTCCTACGAGCAGTACTTC. It encodes CASSLHSYEQYF.

The chain has TRBV12-3 or TRBV12-4 and TRBJ1-1; 7 bases are shared with TRBD1. After removal of 6 bases from V and 5 bases from J, the junction contained 3 bases not matched to a gene. This CDR3 has 12 amino acids. This chain's CDR3 is CASSPGGTEAFF. CDR3 bases: TGTGCCAGCAGCCCAGGGGGGACTGAAGCTTTCTTT.

The chain has TRBV2 and TRBJ1-6; no firm D call. Germline V gene lookup returns CDR1 SNHLY and CDR2 FYNNEI. V was trimmed by 3 bases and J by 5 bases, leaving 17 bases between them. The CDR3 covers 17 residues. The chain's CDR3 is CASSDPEGRTDNSPLHF. CDR3 sequence (DNA): TGTGCCAGCAGTGACCCCGAAGGGAGGACGGATAATTCACCCCTCCACTTT.

J is TRBJ2-6 and V is TRBV30; 8 bases are a match to TRBD2. The trim removed 2 bases at V and 0 bases at J, leaving 3 bases unmatched. The CDR3 length is 16 residues. The germline V gene has CDR1 GTSNPN and CDR2 SVGIG (reference sequence). In DNA, the CDR3 is TGTGCCTGGAGTTCGGGGGGGAGCTCTGGGGCCAACGTCCTGACTTTC. Protein sequence: CAWSSGGSSGANVLTF.

This clone came up once. The chain joins TRBV25-1 to TRBJ1-4; 7 positions match TRBD1. There are 15 residues in the CDR3. Germline values: CDR1 MGHDK, CDR2 SYGVNS. With 3 bases clipped from V and 8 bases from J, the junction kept 9 bases outside the gene matches. The CDR3 spells CASSDLDRASEKLFF. The CDR3 bases are TGTGCCAGCAGTGATCTAGACAGGGCTAGCGAAAAACTGTTTTTT.

V gene TRBV10-3 combines with J gene TRBJ1-6; TRBD1 matches at 7 bases. Unmatched junction bases numbered 2, after V lost 6 bases and J lost 6 bases. Germline CDR1 and CDR2: ENHRY and SYGVKD. This CDR3 is built from 13 residues. CDR3 DNA sequence: TGTGCCATCAGCAGGGACAGTAATTCACCCCTCCACTTT. Translation gives CAISRDSNSPLHF.

J is TRBJ1-4 and V is TRBV15; D remains unclear. Germline CDR1 is LNHNV and CDR2 is YYDKDF (reference sequence). V lost 8 bases and J 10 bases, leaving 11 bases between the germline ends. The CDR3 contains 11 residues. The CDR3 here is CATGLPGKLFF. CDR3 DNA: TGTGCCACCGGACTGCCCGGAAAACTGTTTTTT.

This chain uses TRBV30 with TRBJ2-7; 8 nucleotides line up with TRBD1. V trimming: 0 bases; J trimming: 9 bases; junction bases outside the gene matches: 10. Germline V gene data show CDR1 as GTSNPN and CDR2 as SVGIG (reference sequence). CDR3 length equals 14 residues. CDR3 sequence: CAWSVRQGFLGQYF. CDR3 DNA sequence: TGTGCCTGGAGTGTAAGACAGGGGTTTCTCGGGCAGTACTTC.

The chain recombines TRBV5-6 with TRBJ1-2, with D maybe TRBD1 (5 bases). From germline, CDR1 is SGHDT and CDR2 YYEEEE. V was cut by 4 bases and J by 5 bases, with 12 bases left in between. The CDR3 length is 13 residues. The CDR3 region has the DNA TGTGCCAGCAGCGGAGGGACTGAATATGGCTACACCTTC. It yields the protein CASSGGTEYGYTF.

Comments on this clone: The identical CDR3 is also encoded by other nucleotide sequences in the sample. The V and J genes are TRBV28 and TRBJ1-3; TRBD1 might be the D (5 bases). Looked up from germline, CDR1 is MDHEN and CDR2 is SYDVKM. The germline V and J ends were trimmed by 2 bases and 3 bases, with 8 bases remaining between them. The CDR3 contains 14 residues. The CDR3 DNA is TGTGCCAGCAGTTTAGTCCAGGGTGGAAACACCATATATTTT. Its protein is CASSLVQGGNTIYF.

This chain links TRBV18 with TRBJ2-1; D may be TRBD2 (5 bases). Trimming left V 6 bases short and J 0 bases short, with 12 bases between. The CDR3 spans 15 residues. The germline V gene has CDR1 KGHSH and CDR2 LQKENI. CDR3 sequence reads: CASSLLASSYNEQFF. The CDR3 bases are TGTGCCAGCTCCCTTCTAGCCAGCTCCTACAATGAGCAGTTCTTC.

This sequence joins TRBV28 and TRBJ2-3, with 9 bases lining up with TRBD2. CDR1 is MDHEN, CDR2 SYDVKM, per germline. The junction had 16 bases not matched to a gene; V was cut back by 3 bases and J by 0 bases. The CDR3 spans 20 residues. The CDR3 spells CASSFDPVLAGTSSTDTQYF. CDR3 nucleotides: TGTGCCAGCAGTTTCGACCCCGTCCTAGCGGGAACATCTAGCACAGATACGCAGTATTTT.

The J gene is TRBJ2-1, the V gene TRBV5-1; TRBD2 agrees at 12 bases. Looked up from germline, CDR1 is SGHRS and CDR2 is YFSETQ. The CDR3 runs to 17 residues. J was trimmed by 9 bases and V by 0 bases; bases with no gene match: 10. The DNA for the CDR3 is TGCGCCAGCAGCTTGGCCTTGGCTAGCGGGAGGGCGGGTGAGCAGTTCTTC. As protein: CASSLALASGRAGEQFF.

The gene calls are TRBV6-5 and TRBJ2-3, with D possibly TRBD2 on 6 matching bases. CDR1 and CDR2 (germline): MNHEY, SVGAGI. The length of the CDR3 is 14 residues. V was pared by 10 bases and J by 0 bases, with 14 bases between. The CDR3 sequence is CATPMGTSTDTQYF. The CDR3 nucleotides read TGTGCCACCCCGATGGGGACTAGCACAGATACGCAGTATTTT.

This clone has just one count. This chain joins TRBV5-1 and TRBJ2-3; weak D call: TRBD2 (6 bases). CDR3 size: 16 residues. Between the trimmed V and J ends, which lost 1 base and 0 bases, there was a span of 12 bases. The germline V gene has CDR1 SGHRS and CDR2 YFSETQ. The CDR3 spells CASSLYGSMSTDTQYF. DNA for the CDR3: TGCGCCAGCAGCTTGTACGGGAGCATGAGCACAGATACGCAGTATTTT.

The table lists this clone with a few counts. The genes are TRBV10-3 and TRBJ1-1; 11 nucleotides line up with TRBD1. This CDR3 is built from 15 residues. The germline gives CDR1 ENHRY, CDR2 SYGVKD. Unmatched junction bases numbered 4, after V lost 6 bases and J lost 1 base. CDR3 nucleotide sequence: TGTGCCATCAGAGGGACAGGGGGTCCGAACACTGAAGCTTTCTTT. It is translated as CAIRGTGGPNTEAFF.

Concerning this clone itself: Distinct nucleotide sequences in the sample also encode this CDR3. V and J are TRBV5-1 and TRBJ2-7, with TRBD2 identical over 11 bases. V trimming: 4 bases; J trimming: 3 bases; junction bases outside the gene matches: 3. CDR3 size: 14 residues. Germline loops: CDR1 SGHRS, CDR2 YFSETQ. CDR3 amino acids: CASSGTSGSYEQYF. CDR3 coding DNA: TGCGCCAGCAGCGGTACTAGCGGGAGCTACGAGCAGTACTTC.

This clone was picked up one time. The gene calls are TRBV7-8 and TRBJ2-7, with 12 bases matching TRBD2. V dropped 1 base and J dropped 3; count of bases not matched to a gene: 1. Germline V gives CDR1 SGHVS, CDR2 FQNEAQ. The CDR3 extends over 15 amino acids. The CDR3 DNA follows: TGTGCCAGCAGCTTAGAGACTAGCGGGAGCTACGAGCAGTACTTC. Protein: CASSLETSGSYEQYF. Based on the CDR3 plus reference TRBV7-8 and TRBJ2-7, the full variable domain is GAGVSQSPRYKVAKRGQDVALRCDPISGHVSLFWYQQALGQGPEFLTYFQNEAQLDKSGLPSDRFFAERPEGSVSTLKIQRTQQEDSAVYLCASSLETSGSYEQYFGPGTRLTVT.

This chain links TRBV27 with TRBJ2-7, with D maybe TRBD1 (6 bases). The V gene's germline CDR1 is MNHEY and CDR2 SMNVEV (reference sequence). This CDR3 has 18 amino acids. V gave up 4 bases and J gave up 3 bases, with 25 bases separating them. CDR3 in amino acids: CASSSKPQGQMVRYEQYF. CDR3 sequence (DNA): TGTGCCAGCAGTTCTAAACCTCAAGGACAGATGGTCCGCTACGAGCAGTACTTC.